These 27 T cell receptor beta chains were all obtained from the same sample, sequenced in a study of response to subunit inactivated influenza vaccine. TCRdb re-called the RT-PCR reads with MiXCR, one entry per CDR3 protein. This table has roughly 650,000 distinct CDR3 sequences, approximately 15% appearing once. The source material was PBMCs from blood, sampled approximately 13 days after vaccination. The receptors here all came from a man aged 50 to 60 who received an inactivated influenza vaccine.

This clonotype was recorded a few times. The V and J genes are TRBV20-1 and TRBJ2-7; D ambiguous. The V end lost 5 bases, the J end lost 3 bases, and 14 bases lay between the germline ends. Germline V gene data show CDR1 as DFQATT and CDR2 as SNEGSKA (reference sequence). The CDR3 runs 13 residues. Here the CDR3 reads CSASDLGRYEQYF. In nucleotides, the CDR3 is TGCAGTGCTTCGGACCTTGGGCGCTACGAGCAGTACTTC.

About this clonotype: A read error may account for a junction end that differs from germline. The V and J genes are TRBV10-3 and TRBJ2-5, with a weak D call TRBD1 (7 bases). CDR3 size: 15 residues. The germline gives CDR1 ENHRY, CDR2 SYGVKD. CDR3 nucleotide sequence: TGTGCCATCAGGGAGTCGGGGGACAGTAAAGAGACCCAGTACTTC. As protein: CAIRESGDSKETQYF.

This clonotype was seen a few times. The chain has TRBV4-1 and TRBJ2-6; possible D gene TRBD1, 6 bases. V was shortened by 4 bases and J by 4 bases, with 14 bases between the two germline ends. This CDR3 has 16 residues. CDR1 and CDR2 (germline): MGHRA, YSYEKL. This CDR3 is CASSPNTGFGANVLTF. The CDR3 nucleotides read TGCGCCAGCAGCCCAAATACAGGGTTCGGGGCCAACGTCCTGACTTTC.

The chain carries TRBV27 and TRBJ2-1; TRBD2 matches at 10 bases. Germline V gene lookup returns CDR1 MNHEY and CDR2 SMNVEV (reference sequence). The CDR3 is made up of 17 amino acids. Trimming cost V 2 bases and J 8 bases; bases outside gene matches: 12. The CDR3 DNA is TGTGCCAGCAGTTTAGCAACCGGGACTAGCGTTAACCATGAGCAGTTCTTC. Encoded protein: CASSLATGTSVNHEQFF.

At least ten counts were recorded for this clonotype. The chain joins TRBV28 to TRBJ1-1, with 9 bases matching TRBD1. Germline V gene sequence: CDR1 MDHEN, CDR2 SYDVKM. V shed 6 bases, J shed 2 bases, and the junction held 10 bases outside the gene matches. The CDR3 sequence is 16 residues long. Here the CDR3 reads CASRDDRGRSNTEAFF. The CDR3 DNA sequence: TGTGCCAGCAGAGATGACAGGGGGAGGTCAAACACTGAAGCTTTCTTT.

The rearrangement uses TRBV28 and TRBJ2-1; 8 positions match TRBD2. Looked up from germline, CDR1 is MDHEN and CDR2 is SYDVKM. Losses at the gene ends were 1 base for V and 15 bases for J; bases not matched to a gene: 14. There are 15 residues in the CDR3. CDR3 in amino acids: CASSLSARGAGGGFF. The CDR3 bases are TGTGCCAGCAGTTTATCGGCCCGGGGTGCGGGAGGAGGGTTCTTC.

This clonotype was detected ten times or more. This chain joins TRBV14 and TRBJ2-7; TRBD2 aligns across 11 bases. The ends lost 4 bases at V and 7 bases at J; junction bases unmatched: 9. The germline V gene encodes CDR1 SGHDN and CDR2 FVKESK. The CDR3 has 15 residues. The CDR3 loop reads CASSPRLAGIWEQYF. The CDR3 DNA reads as TGTGCCAGCAGCCCCCGACTAGCGGGAATATGGGAGCAGTACTTC.

This chain joins TRBV2 and TRBJ2-4; D uncertain. In germline, CDR1 is SNHLY, CDR2 FYNNEI. CDR3 length: 13 residues. The V end was cut by 4 bases, the J end by 4 bases, with 8 bases between. As DNA, the CDR3 is TGTGCCAGCAGTGTTAGTAGGAAAAACATTCAGTACTTC. Its translation: CASSVSRKNIQYF.

This clonotype was observed a few times. V and J are TRBV7-2 and TRBJ2-1, with 14 bases that match TRBD2. V lost 5 bases, J lost 9 bases, and 6 bases stayed unmatched. Germline values: CDR1 SGHTA, CDR2 FQGNSA. The CDR3 runs to 15 residues. The CDR3 sequence is CASSKPGLAGVEQFF. The CDR3 bases are TGTGCCAGCAGCAAGCCGGGACTAGCGGGAGTTGAGCAGTTCTTC.

This clonotype was seen a few times. This sequence joins TRBV4-2 and TRBJ1-4; 8 nucleotides line up with TRBD1. CDR1 LGHNA and CDR2 YNFKEQ come from the germline V gene. V lost 0 bases and J lost 3; bases outside the gene matches: 9. The CDR3 loop spans 18 amino acids. The CDR3 nucleotides read TGTGCCAGCAGCCAAGAAACCGGGACAGGTGCCTCTAATGAAAAACTGTTTTTT. Translating gives CASSQETGTGASNEKLFF.

This clonotype turned up a few times. This chain links TRBV7-9 with TRBJ2-5; either TRBD1 or TRBD2 may fit D (7 bases each). The germline V gene encodes CDR1 SEHNR and CDR2 FQNEAQ (reference sequence). The CDR3 is made up of 16 amino acids. The V gene lost 5 bases and the J gene lost 0 bases, with 16 bases spanning the gap. The CDR3 DNA reads as TGTGCCAGCAGCGGGGGGGACAGCTGGTACCAAGAGACCCAGTACTTC. Its protein is CASSGGDSWYQETQYF.

The table lists this clonotype with a few counts. The CDR3 DNA is TGTGCCATCAGTGAGTCGTGGAGCCCAGAAGCTTTCTTT. This gives the protein CAISESWSPEAFF. The chain uses TRBV10-3 and TRBJ1-1; D remains unclear. CDR1 is ENHRY, CDR2 SYGVKD, per germline. The CDR3 contains 13 residues. V gave up 0 bases and J gave up 8 bases, with 10 bases separating them.

This clonotype was counted ten times or more. The chain joins TRBV12-3 or TRBV12-4 to TRBJ2-5; TRBD1 is a possible D gene (6 bases). CDR3 length equals 13 residues. The V gene lost 6 bases and the J gene lost 5 bases, with 13 bases spanning the gap. The CDR3: CASSPTGRETQYF. The DNA of the CDR3 is TGTGCCAGCAGCCCTACAGGGCGGGAGACCCAGTACTTC.

V usage is TRBV6-2 or TRBV6-3 and J usage is TRBJ2-1; 7 bases map to TRBD1. This CDR3 comprises 15 residues. Per the germline V gene, CDR1 is MNHEY and CDR2 is SVGEGT. With V trimmed by 7 bases and J by 3 bases, 9 bases remained unmatched. CDR3 protein: CASTFAGTVYNEQFF. In DNA form, the CDR3 reads TGTGCCAGCACGTTTGCCGGGACAGTCTACAATGAGCAGTTCTTC.

The V and J genes are TRBV20-1 and TRBJ2-2, with TRBD1 as a possible D gene (7 bases). CDR1 and CDR2 (germline): DFQATT, SNEGSKA (reference sequence). This CDR3 comprises 15 residues. The V gene lost 2 bases and the J gene lost 5 bases, with 15 bases spanning the gap. CDR3 sequence reads: CSARPSRGRTGELFF. As DNA, the CDR3 is TGCAGTGCTAGACCTTCCAGGGGGAGGACCGGGGAGCTGTTTTTT.

This clonotype was observed a few times. The V and J genes are TRBV20-1 and TRBJ2-7, with a weak D call TRBD1 (6 bases). Between the trimmed V and J ends, which lost 0 bases and 6 bases, there was a span of 9 bases. Germline lookup yields CDR1 DFQATT and CDR2 SNEGSKA (reference sequence). The CDR3 covers 12 residues. The CDR3 protein is CSAREGTIEQYF. In nucleotides, the CDR3 is TGCAGTGCTAGAGAGGGGACAATCGAGCAGTACTTC.

The V call is TRBV10-3, the J call TRBJ1-5; 10 positions match TRBD1. The germline V gene encodes CDR1 ENHRY and CDR2 SYGVKD. This CDR3 is built from 16 residues. Trimming at V came to 1 base and at J to 4 bases, leaving 4 bases not matched to a gene. The DNA of the CDR3 is TGTGCCATCAGTGAGTTTGGACAGGGGGGTAATCAGCCCCAGCATTTT. This sequence encodes CAISEFGQGGNQPQHF.

This clonotype was picked up many times. A junction end diverges from the germline sequence, so it may reflect a read error. The CDR3 loop reads CASSLLGDSDQPQHF. Here the CDR3 DNA reads TGTGCCAGCAGTTTATTGGGGGATAGCGATCAGCCCCAGCATTTT. The chain joins TRBV27 to TRBJ1-5; perhaps TRBD1 as D (5 bases). This CDR3 contains 15 residues. The germline CDR1 and CDR2 sequences are MNHEY and SMNVEV (reference sequence).

The chain employs TRBV28 and TRBJ2-2; perhaps D is TRBD1 or TRBD2 (6 bases each). V shed 7 bases and J shed 4 bases, with 13 bases lying between them. Germline V gene lookup returns CDR1 MDHEN and CDR2 SYDVKM. The CDR3 totals 14 residues. This CDR3 reads CASKRQEGTGELFF. The CDR3 DNA follows: TGTGCCAGCAAACGACAGGAGGGCACCGGGGAGCTGTTTTTT.

This clonotype occurred a few times. V gene TRBV29-1 combines with J gene TRBJ2-4, with 8 bases fitting TRBD1. Per the germline V gene, CDR1 is SQVTM and CDR2 is ANQGSEA. This CDR3 is 16 amino acids long. CDR3 region: CREPGGRSPRKNIQYF. In DNA, the CDR3 is TGCAGGGAGCCAGGGGGCAGATCGCCGCGCAAAAACATTCAGTACTTC.

This clonotype has just a few counts. The J gene is TRBJ2-3, the V gene TRBV20-1; 11 nucleotides align to TRBD2. The CDR3 is 17 residues long. CDR1 and CDR2 (germline): DFQATT, SNEGSKA (reference sequence). V trimming: 4 bases; J trimming: 5 bases; junction bases outside the gene matches: 14. CDR3 nucleotide sequence: TGCAGTGCTATTAGGCTAGCGGGGGGCAAAGAGAAAGATACGCAGTATTTT. It specifies CSAIRLAGGKEKDTQYF.

The chain links TRBV10-3 to TRBJ2-7, with 11 bases lining up with TRBD2. Per the germline V gene, CDR1 is ENHRY and CDR2 is SYGVKD. This CDR3 has 14 residues. Losses at the gene ends were 6 bases for V and 2 bases for J; bases not matched to a gene: 3. CDR3 in DNA: TGTGCCATCAGCGGGACTAGCGGTACCTACGAGCAGTACTTC. Amino acids: CAISGTSGTYEQYF.

This clonotype was observed a handful of times. The chain has TRBV6-1 and TRBJ2-1, with 8 bases identical to TRBD2. The CDR3 contains 17 residues. Germline CDR1 reads MNHNS; CDR2 reads SASEGT. V trimming: 3 bases; J trimming: 1 base; junction bases outside the gene matches: 8. This chain's CDR3 is CASSDLVGRGSYNEQFF. CDR3 bases: TGTGCCAGCAGTGATCTAGTCGGGAGGGGGTCCTACAATGAGCAGTTCTTC.

Only a few counts were recorded for this clonotype. This chain uses TRBV12-3 or TRBV12-4 with TRBJ2-5; 8 nucleotides agree with TRBD1. The CDR3 loop spans 13 amino acids. The trim removed 5 bases at V and 5 bases at J, leaving 4 bases unmatched. In DNA form, the CDR3 reads TGTGCCAGCAGTCGGACAGGGCACGAGACCCAGTACTTC. It codes for CASSRTGHETQYF.

V and J are TRBV11-2 and TRBJ2-3, with 10 bases lining up with TRBD2. Trimming removed 2 bases from V and 2 bases from J; junction bases left unmatched: 10. CDR1 SGHAT and CDR2 FQNNGV come from the germline V gene. The CDR3 has 18 residues. The CDR3 nucleotides are TGTGCCAGCAGCTTACAGCGGGGGGGGCTCCACCTCACAGATACGCAGTATTTT. It yields the protein CASSLQRGGLHLTDTQYF.

The rearrangement uses TRBV4-3 and TRBJ2-2, with D perhaps matching TRBD1 (5 bases). CDR1 and CDR2 (germline): LGHNA, YSLEER. The V gene lost 0 bases and the J gene lost 2 bases, with 10 bases spanning the gap. The length of the CDR3 is 16 residues. The CDR3 spells CASSQEPDTNTGELFF. CDR3 nucleotides: TGCGCCAGCAGCCAAGAACCGGACACTAACACCGGGGAGCTGTTTTTT.

This clonotype appeared many times. The gene calls are TRBV6-6 and TRBJ1-2, with a tentative D call TRBD1 (5 bases). Germline lookup yields CDR1 MNHNY and CDR2 SVGAGI (reference sequence). The CDR3 extends over 13 amino acids. V lost 4 bases and J lost 8, with 14 bases in between. The CDR3 DNA reads as TGTGCCAGCAGTTTCGACAGTCGGAGGGGCTACACCTTC. It codes for CASSFDSRRGYTF.